The clone carrying this T cell receptor (beta chain) appeared a few times. No antigen is known for it. Alongside blood RNA obtained from unsorted whole blood, germline DNA was also extracted. The data stem from a study of tumor-infiltrating lymphocytes in primary liver carcinoma. Study-level information: Every patient in the cohort had a primary liver carcinoma. That carcinoma was treated by surgical resection. Per sample, productive TCRbeta reads numbered roughly 3.65 to 7.5 million, similar across tissue types.

From germline, CDR1 is SGHVS and CDR2 FQNEAQ. The CDR3 loop spans 16 amino acids. V was pared by 4 bases and J by 0 bases, with 14 bases between. Notes on the study in general: Tumors carried a top-250-clone fraction significantly exceeding that of blood (p = 0.039). Unsorted bulk sampling ruled out any CD4+ versus CD8+ repertoire comparison.

A constant-region primer primed TCR beta cDNA synthesis from about 0.55 ug of total RNA. What produced the TCR beta libraries was three nested multiplex PCR rounds using slightly modified ARM-PCR. It was with TRBV1-TRBV30 forward primers and a C-beta reverse primer that the first two PCR rounds were run, at 10 to 11 cycles each. One entry per CDR3 protein results from TCRdb running MiXCR on the multiplex PCR reads. The sample lists about 350,000 distinct CDR3 sequences, around 60% occurring once. The origin of this receptor is a man in his forties with primary liver carcinoma and hepatitis B virus infection. The sample was peripheral blood. The chain links TRBV7-8 to TRBJ2-3; D is ambiguous. CDR3 residues: CASSSKRLRSTDTQYF. The DNA of the CDR3 is TGTGCCAGCAGCTCCAAACGACTCCGTAGCACAGATACGCAGTATTTT.